This note documents a single TCR beta chain sequence. The antigen is unknown. Thyroid surgery had not been preceded by any treatment in any patient. The data belong to a study of metastatic and nonmetastatic thyroid tumors. Study-level background: Both malignant and benign thyroid patients supplied peripheral blood and tumor or nodule tissue samples, across which the repertoires of these patients were then compared. General study points: The reported finding was significantly higher TCR beta diversity in malignant thyroid tumors relative to benign nodules, in blood and tumor.

The CDR3 has 12 residues. V lost 1 base and J 14 bases, leaving 12 bases between the germline ends. Per the authors' pipeline: Clinicopathological groups of papillary thyroid cancer showed CDR3 differences that were used to build a distant-metastasis classifier. TCRdb reanalyzed the PCR reads via MiXCR. The V and J calls here are based on TCRdb, not the publication. This sample has 5,700 or so clones, with over 30% found just once. V gene TRBV12-3 or TRBV12-4 combines with J gene TRBJ2-1; either TRBD1 or TRBD2 may fit D (5 bases each). The specimen sequenced was adjacent normal tissue. The origin of this receptor is a female donor with papillary thyroid cancer or a benign thyroid nodule (not recorded which). Some clones in this sample may be carry-over from other donors' samples. CDR3 residues: CASSLGGTTKFF. CDR3 nucleotides: TGTGCCAGCAGTTTAGGGGGGACGACTAAGTTCTTC.